This T cell receptor beta chain was sequenced in a study of healthy donors' naive CD4 and CD8 T cells. The wider study: Donors came from three age groups: 20-25, 40-50 and 60-70 years.

Each TCR library used around 0.5 ug of total RNA and a linear amplification protocol. Using its own MiXCR run on the reads, TCRdb lists one record per CDR3 protein. The data hold about 200,000 distinct CDR3 sequences, with about 74% observed a single time. Naive CD4+ cells were sorted as CD4+CD8-CD45RO-CD45RA+; naive CD8+ as CD8+CD4-CD45RA+CD27bright. Points on this clonotype: What it binds is unknown.

Study-wide results and limits: Roughly 13% of CD4/CD8 propensity variance appeared explained by V, J and CDR3 charge. Positive CDR3 charge linked to CD4+ cells, negative to CD8+ cells.

There are 13 residues in the CDR3. CDR1 MNHNS and CDR2 SASEGT come from the germline V gene. Trimming shortened V by 0 bases and J by 11 bases, and 13 bases separated the two germline ends. This TCR was recovered from a pool of human donors in good health; the sample pools cells from several healthy donors. Sequencing was performed on naive CD4+ and CD8+ T cells sorted from blood, pooled from several donors. The rearrangement links TRBV6-1 to TRBJ1-1; D gene unclear. The CDR3 region has the DNA TGTGCCAGCAGTGAAGCGCTGGATTTGTCGGCTTTCTTT. This encodes CASSEALDLSAFF.